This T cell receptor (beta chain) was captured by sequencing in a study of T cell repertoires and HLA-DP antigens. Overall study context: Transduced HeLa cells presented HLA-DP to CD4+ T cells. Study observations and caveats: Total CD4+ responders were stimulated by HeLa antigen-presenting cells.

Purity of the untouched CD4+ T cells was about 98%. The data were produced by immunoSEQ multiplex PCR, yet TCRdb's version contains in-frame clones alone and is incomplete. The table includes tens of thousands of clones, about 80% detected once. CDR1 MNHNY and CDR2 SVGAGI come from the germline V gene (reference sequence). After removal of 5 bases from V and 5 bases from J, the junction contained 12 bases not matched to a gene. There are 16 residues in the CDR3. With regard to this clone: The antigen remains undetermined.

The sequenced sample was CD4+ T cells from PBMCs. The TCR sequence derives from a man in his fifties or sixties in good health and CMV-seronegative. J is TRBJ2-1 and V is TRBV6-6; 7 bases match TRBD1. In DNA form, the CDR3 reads TGTGCCAGCAGTCCAAGACAGGGAAACTACGACAATGAGCAGTTCTTC. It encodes CASSPRQGNYDNEQFF.